These 29 T cell receptor beta chains originate from one sample sequenced in a study of cytomegalovirus exposure and HLA in healthy donors. With 60 Vbeta and 13 Jbeta primers, the PCR was carried out. Clones were sequenced by immunoSEQ multiplex PCR, and TCRdb holds only the in-frame ones, with some missing. Here the sample table reports under 150,000 clones. The material sequenced was PBMCs. These receptors originate from a woman aged 55-70 years in good health and CMV-seronegative.

This rearrangement joins TRBV28 to TRBJ2-5; D perhaps matches TRBD2 (6 bases). Trimming pared 5 bases from V and 0 bases from J, leaving 10 bases between. This CDR3 spans 14 amino acids. Germline V gene data show CDR1 as MDHEN and CDR2 as SYDVKM. The CDR3 protein is CASSPGDHQETQYF. The CDR3 DNA sequence: TGTGCCAGCAGTCCGGGGGATCACCAAGAGACCCAGTACTTC.

The chain recombines TRBV6-6 with TRBJ1-2; D uncertain. Germline CDR1 MNHNY, CDR2 SVGAGI (reference sequence). V was shortened by 4 bases and J by 3 bases, with 12 bases between the two germline ends. CDR3 length: 14 residues. CDR3 amino acids: CASSLVATYYGYTF. The CDR3 DNA follows: TGTGCCAGCAGTTTAGTGGCGACATACTATGGCTACACCTTC.

CDR3 sequence: CASSQDYATSTDTQYF. In nucleotides, the CDR3 is TGCGCCAGCAGCCAAGATTACGCGACTTCCACAGATACGCAGTATTTT. The chain joins TRBV4-1 to TRBJ2-3; no clear D. Trimming removed 0 bases from V and 2 bases from J, with 12 bases in between. Germline assignment: CDR1 MGHRA and CDR2 YSYEKL. The CDR3 covers 16 residues.

This sequence joins TRBV7-9 and TRBJ2-3; 8 nucleotides align to TRBD2. The trim removed 0 bases at V and 2 bases at J, leaving 4 bases unmatched. This CDR3 is built from 16 residues. The germline V gene has CDR1 SEHNR and CDR2 FQNEAQ (reference sequence). CDR3 amino acids: CASSLAAGGLTDTQYF. The CDR3 DNA sequence: TGTGCCAGCAGCTTAGCTGCGGGGGGACTCACAGATACGCAGTATTTT.

The rearrangement links TRBV6-6 to TRBJ2-2, with TRBD2 identical over 7 bases. V was clipped by 4 bases and J by 6 bases; unmatched bases: 11. Germline V lookup: CDR1 MNHNY, CDR2 SVGAGI (reference sequence). The CDR3 loop spans 16 amino acids. The CDR3 region is CASSLAFSGLAGELFF. In DNA form, the CDR3 reads TGTGCCAGCAGTTTAGCATTTAGCGGGCTCGCCGGGGAGCTGTTTTTT.

V gene TRBV6-5 combines with J gene TRBJ2-7; TRBD2 aligns across 7 bases. The CDR3 loop spans 15 amino acids. The V gene end was trimmed by 2 bases and the J gene end by 6 bases; junction bases not matched to a gene: 10. CDR1 and CDR2 (germline): MNHEY, SVGAGI. CDR3 DNA sequence: TGTGCCAGCAGTTACGGGTCCTCCGGGGGGTCCGAGCAGTACTTC. Translated, it gives CASSYGSSGGSEQYF.

The CDR3 protein is CASSLGRLSSYNEQFF. The CDR3, as DNA: TGTGCCAGCAGCTTAGGAAGATTGAGCTCCTACAATGAGCAGTTCTTC. The chain couples TRBV7-6 to TRBJ2-1; D uncertain. The germline gives CDR1 SGHVS, CDR2 FNYEAQ. V dropped 1 base and J dropped 0 bases, with 10 bases sitting between them. The CDR3 is 16 amino acids.

The V call is TRBV7-6, the J call TRBJ1-6, with a weak D call TRBD1 (5 bases). CDR3 size: 17 residues. Trimming stripped 1 base from V and 0 bases from J, with 10 bases between. Germline CDR1 is SGHVS and CDR2 is FNYEAQ. Here the CDR3 DNA reads TGTGCCAGCAGCTTAGGACAGCTCCTCTCCTATAATTCACCCCTCCACTTT. This gives the protein CASSLGQLLSYNSPLHF. The full variable domain, with the rest looked up from reference TRBV7-6 and TRBJ1-6, is GAGVSQSPRYKVTKRGQDVALRCDPISGHVSLYWYRQALGQGPEFLTYFNYEAQQDKSGLPNDRFSAERPEGSISTLTIQRTEQRDSAMYRCASSLGQLLSYNSPLHFGNGTRLTVT.

The chain carries TRBV5-8 and TRBJ1-2; D is undetermined. CDR1 and CDR2 from the germline V gene are SGHTS and YDEGEE. This CDR3 is 13 amino acids long. Trimming took 1 base from V and 10 from J, leaving 14 bases between them. CDR3 amino acids: CASSLNTVSPYTF. In DNA form, the CDR3 reads TGTGCCAGCAGCTTGAATACAGTCTCTCCCTACACCTTC. Drawing the rest from reference TRBV5-8 and TRBJ1-2, the complete variable domain is EAGVTQSPTHLIKTRGQQATLRCSPISGHTSVYWYQQALGLGLQFLLWYDEGEERNRGNFPPRFSGRQFPNYSSELNVNALELEDSALYLCASSLNTVSPYTFGSGTRLTVV.

The chain joins TRBV28 to TRBJ1-1; 7 bases agree with TRBD1. V shed 3 bases, J shed 1 base, and the junction held 20 bases outside the gene matches. Germline V gives CDR1 MDHEN, CDR2 SYDVKM. This CDR3 is built from 20 residues. DNA for the CDR3: TGTGCCAGCAGTTTGGTGACGAACCCATTGTGGGACAGAGAGAACACTGAAGCTTTCTTT. This gives the protein CASSLVTNPLWDRENTEAFF.

This sequence joins TRBV28 and TRBJ2-1; 14 nucleotides align to TRBD2. Trimming removed 6 bases from V and 7 bases from J; junction bases left unmatched: 2. Germline V gene sequence: CDR1 MDHEN, CDR2 SYDVKM. CDR3 length: 14 residues. The CDR3 DNA is TGTGCCAGCAGCCGGACTAGCGGGAGGAATGAGCAGTTCTTC. Its translation is CASSRTSGRNEQFF.

The V and J genes are TRBV2 and TRBJ1-5, with D uncertain. Trimming removed 4 bases at V and 0 bases at J, with 10 bases between. The germline CDR1 and CDR2 sequences are SNHLY and FYNNEI. There are 15 residues in the CDR3. CDR3 residues: CASSVRLHSNQPQHF. DNA of the CDR3: TGTGCCAGCAGTGTTCGACTACATAGCAATCAGCCCCAGCATTTT.

The rearrangement uses TRBV5-6 and TRBJ1-1; 7 nucleotides match TRBD1. Per the germline V gene, CDR1 is SGHDT and CDR2 is YYEEEE. J gave up 0 bases and V 4 bases, and 6 bases lay outside the gene matches. The CDR3 covers 15 residues. CDR3 coding DNA: TGTGCCAGCAGCCTGAGTGGGACAGTGAACACTGAAGCTTTCTTT. It is translated as CASSLSGTVNTEAFF.

The V and J genes are TRBV9 and TRBJ2-7; TRBD1 matches at 7 bases. J gave up 4 bases and V 4 bases, and 14 bases lay outside the gene matches. In germline, CDR1 is SGDLS, CDR2 YYNGEE. The CDR3 loop spans 16 amino acids. CDR3 sequence (DNA): TGTGCCAGCAGCCCAACCCCCGGGACAGCGACTTACGAGCAGTACTTC. Translation gives CASSPTPGTATYEQYF.

This chain connects TRBV12-5 to TRBJ1-5; no firm D call. The CDR3 loop spans 12 amino acids. The germline CDR1 and CDR2 sequences are LGHNT and FRNRAP. V lost 3 bases to trimming and J lost 9 bases, with 9 bases between them. DNA of the CDR3: TGTGCTAGTGGTTTAACTGCCTCGCCCCAGCATTTT. Protein product: CASGLTASPQHF.

This rearrangement joins TRBV18 to TRBJ2-7; D might be TRBD1 (6 bases). V shed 0 bases and J shed 4 bases, with 19 bases lying between them. The CDR3 is 17 amino acids. Germline V gene data show CDR1 as KGHSH and CDR2 as LQKENI. The CDR3 nucleotides are TGTGCCAGCTCACCACCAGGGGCAGGGGTCGATTTTTACGAGCAGTACTTC. Protein product: CASSPPGAGVDFYEQYF.

The chain uses TRBV7-9 and TRBJ2-7; TRBD1 aligns across 8 bases. The CDR3 consists of 16 residues. Germline CDR1 and CDR2: SEHNR and FQNEAQ (reference sequence). The trim removed 7 bases at V and 0 bases at J, leaving 11 bases unmatched. DNA of the CDR3: TGTGCCAGCACCCCGGGACCCGACAGGGGCTCCTACGAGCAGTACTTC. The encoded protein is CASTPGPDRGSYEQYF.

The chain is built from TRBV5-1 and TRBJ2-3; maybe TRBD1 (6 bases). Germline CDR1 reads SGHRS; CDR2 reads YFSETQ. The germline V and J ends were trimmed by 0 bases and 2 bases, with 7 bases remaining between them. The CDR3 has 14 residues. The CDR3 nucleotides read TGCGCCAGCAGCTTGGTGGGGGCCACAGATACGCAGTATTTT. Residues: CASSLVGATDTQYF.

The chain has TRBV27 and TRBJ1-2, with 8 bases aligning to TRBD1. The CDR3 is 14 amino acids. Germline loops: CDR1 MNHEY, CDR2 SMNVEV (reference sequence). Trimming took 6 bases from V and 2 from J; bases not matched to a gene: 5. The DNA for the CDR3 is TGTGCCAGCAGCTGGACAGGGTTGAACTATGGCTACACCTTC. Its protein product is CASSWTGLNYGYTF.

The chain combines TRBV6-1 with TRBJ2-1, with 9 bases matching TRBD2. CDR3 length: 15 residues. The germline V gene encodes CDR1 MNHNS and CDR2 SASEGT. V trimming: 2 bases; J trimming: 9 bases; junction bases outside the gene matches: 8. The CDR3 DNA reads as TGTGCCAGCAGTGAAATGCGGGGGGGTTGGGGTGAGCAGTTCTTC. It codes for CASSEMRGGWGEQFF.

The chain uses TRBV19 and TRBJ2-6; no clear D. Germline V gene sequence: CDR1 LNHDA, CDR2 SQIVND (reference sequence). V dropped 1 base and J dropped 4 bases, with 8 bases sitting between them. This CDR3 is 15 amino acids long. CDR3 residues: CASSIVTYGANVLTF. In DNA form, the CDR3 reads TGTGCCAGTAGTATAGTGACTTACGGGGCCAACGTCCTGACTTTC. The whole variable domain, filled in from reference TRBV19 and TRBJ2-6, reads DGGITQSPKYLFRKEGQNVTLSCEQNLNHDAMYWYRQDPGQGLRLIYYSQIVNDFQKGDIAEGYSVSREKKESFPLTVTSAQKNPTAFYLCASSIVTYGANVLTFGAGSRLTVL.

The V gene is TRBV6-5, the J gene TRBJ1-1, with D perhaps TRBD1 (5 bases). Trimming cost V 3 bases and J 5 bases, with 10 bases left between them. Germline values: CDR1 MNHEY, CDR2 SVGAGI. This CDR3 is 13 amino acids long. The CDR3 reads CASSYLGGTEAFF. The CDR3 DNA reads TGTGCCAGCAGTTATCTGGGGGGGACTGAAGCTTTCTTT.

The chain has TRBV28 and TRBJ1-1, with D perhaps matching TRBD1 (6 bases). Deletions cut 7 bases from V and 3 bases from J, with 15 bases between. The CDR3 spans 14 residues. Germline CDR1 MDHEN, CDR2 SYDVKM. The CDR3 nucleotides are TGTGCCAGCATTGGAGGGGGGGCCTACACTGAAGCTTTCTTT. Translated, it gives CASIGGGAYTEAFF.

The chain links TRBV19 to TRBJ1-5; D gene ambiguous. CDR1 and CDR2 (germline): LNHDA, SQIVND (reference sequence). This CDR3 contains 15 residues. Trimming took off 3 bases at V and 0 bases at J, with 9 bases between the two ends. This CDR3 reads CASSMRGLSNQPQHF. DNA for the CDR3: TGTGCCAGTAGTATGCGAGGCCTTAGCAATCAGCCCCAGCATTTT.

The rearrangement links TRBV5-1 to TRBJ2-2, with 8 positions matching TRBD1. The V segment lost 3 bases and the J segment 6 bases; nucleotides outside the gene matches: 7. Germline-derived CDR1 and CDR2 are SGHRS and YFSETQ. This CDR3 has 15 residues. CDR3 nucleotide sequence: TGCGCCAGCAGCTATTCAGGGGGCAGGTCCGGGGAGCTGTTTTTT. It is translated as CASSYSGGRSGELFF.

V usage is TRBV15 and J usage is TRBJ1-6; no clear D. Germline CDR1 and CDR2: LNHNV and YYDKDF (reference sequence). Between the trimmed V and J ends, which lost 0 bases and 10 bases, there was a span of 16 bases. This CDR3 spans 16 amino acids. As DNA, the CDR3 is TGTGCCACCAGCAGAGATCGCGCGGGCCGAGGGTCACCCCTCCACTTT. Translated: CATSRDRAGRGSPLHF.

The gene calls are TRBV29-1 and TRBJ2-2; 12 bases align to TRBD2. Germline CDR1 reads SQVTM; CDR2 reads ANQGSEA. There are 16 residues in the CDR3. V gave up 2 bases and J gave up 5 bases; unmatched junction bases: 6. In DNA, the CDR3 is TGCAGCGTTGAATCGTCTAGCGGGAGGGTTACCGGGGAGCTGTTTTTT. Amino acid sequence: CSVESSSGRVTGELFF.

The J gene is TRBJ2-7, the V gene TRBV7-6, with TRBD1 matching 11 bases. V shed 5 bases, J shed 4 bases, and the junction held 10 bases outside the gene matches. Germline CDR1 reads SGHVS; CDR2 reads FNYEAQ. The CDR3 spans 16 residues. The CDR3 spells CASSPAGTGGRYEQYF. CDR3 nucleotides: TGTGCCAGCAGCCCGGCCGGGACAGGGGGACGGTACGAGCAGTACTTC.

Points on this clone: One junction end disagrees with the germline gene, perhaps due to a read error. This chain joins TRBV9 and TRBJ2-3; 14 bases are a match to TRBD2. Germline values: CDR1 SGDLS, CDR2 YYNGEE. The CDR3 is 16 residues long. CDR3 coding DNA: TGTGCCAGCGGGACTAGCGGGAGTCGGGTCACAGATATGCAGTATTTT. Protein product: CASGTSGSRVTDMQYF. Full variable domain (missing parts from reference TRBV9 and TRBJ2-3): DSGVTQTPKHLITATGQRVTLRCSPRSGDLSVYWYQQSLDQGLQFLIQYYNGEERAKGNILERFSAQQFPDLHSELNLSSLELGDSALYFCASGTSGSRVTDMQYFGPGTRLTVL.